Presented here are 32 T cell receptor beta chains from one specimen sequenced in a study of T cells in localized non-small cell lung cancer. Sequencing used immunoSEQ multiplex PCR; TCRdb keeps in-frame clones, though not all of them. The sample includes approximately 54,000 clones, approximately 83% seen only once; the top ten take about 20%. The sequencing used peripheral blood, collected before any cancer treatment. These receptors originate from a female donor older than 55 with stage II squamous cell lung carcinoma.

V is TRBV6-1 and J is TRBJ1-4; 10 positions match TRBD1. Trimming at V came to 4 bases and at J to 10 bases, leaving 9 bases not matched to a gene. This CDR3 contains 15 residues. The germline CDR1 and CDR2 sequences are MNHNS and SASEGT. CDR3: CASSAGGTGVVKLFF. The CDR3 DNA is TGTGCCAGCAGTGCCGGCGGGACAGGGGTCGTAAAACTGTTTTTT.

This rearrangement joins TRBV9 to TRBJ1-1; D perhaps matches TRBD1 (6 bases). The V end was cut by 4 bases, the J end by 2 bases, with 12 bases between. Germline values: CDR1 SGDLS, CDR2 YYNGEE. The CDR3 runs 14 residues. The CDR3 nucleotides are TGTGCCAGCAGCCTTTCGGGGGCCAACACTGAAGCTTTCTTT. Translated, it gives CASSLSGANTEAFF. The full variable domain, completed using reference TRBV9 and TRBJ1-1, is DSGVTQTPKHLITATGQRVTLRCSPRSGDLSVYWYQQSLDQGLQFLIQYYNGEERAKGNILERFSAQQFPDLHSELNLSSLELGDSALYFCASSLSGANTEAFFGQGTRLTVV.

This chain uses TRBV29-1 with TRBJ2-2; 7 nucleotides match TRBD1. From germline, CDR1 is SQVTM and CDR2 ANQGSEA. V gave up 7 bases and J gave up 3 bases; unmatched junction bases: 5. This CDR3 contains 13 residues. In nucleotides, the CDR3 is TGCAGCGCCCGGACAGGAGACACCGGGGAGCTGTTTTTT. Its translation: CSARTGDTGELFF.

This clone came up a few times. This chain links TRBV19 with TRBJ1-2; 7 bases are a match to TRBD1. CDR1 and CDR2 (germline): LNHDA, SQIVND (reference sequence). Trimming cost V 8 bases and J 4 bases; bases outside gene matches: 10. CDR3 length: 14 amino acids. The CDR3 DNA is TGTGCCAGTGGGGAACAGGGGAGAGGCTATGGCTACACCTTC. Translated: CASGEQGRGYGYTF.

The gene calls are TRBV19 and TRBJ2-1; D tentatively fits TRBD1 or TRBD2 (6 bases each). Trimming pared 2 bases from V and 4 bases from J, leaving 15 bases between. This CDR3 has 16 residues. Germline V lookup: CDR1 LNHDA, CDR2 SQIVND (reference sequence). Here the CDR3 reads CASSITGSGLYNEQFF. The CDR3 DNA follows: TGTGCCAGTAGTATAACAGGGAGCGGGCTATACAATGAGCAGTTCTTC. The variable domain in full, with the rest retrieved from reference TRBV19 and TRBJ2-1, is DGGITQSPKYLFRKEGQNVTLSCEQNLNHDAMYWYRQDPGQGLRLIYYSQIVNDFQKGDIAEGYSVSREKKESFPLTVTSAQKNPTAFYLCASSITGSGLYNEQFFGPGTRLTVL.

This chain uses TRBV2 with TRBJ1-1; D perhaps matches TRBD1 (5 bases). Germline-derived CDR1 and CDR2 are SNHLY and FYNNEI. The CDR3 has 13 amino acids. V was trimmed by 10 bases and J by 6 bases, leaving 18 bases between them. CDR3 protein: CATVGRRIPEAFF. CDR3 sequence (DNA): TGTGCCACCGTGGGACGTCGGATTCCTGAAGCTTTCTTT. Based on the CDR3 plus reference TRBV2 and TRBJ1-1, the full variable domain is EPEVTQTPSHQVTQMGQEVILRCVPISNHLYFYWYRQILGQKVEFLVSFYNNEISEKSEIFDDQFSVERPDGSNFTLKIRSTKLEDSAMYFCATVGRRIPEAFFGQGTRLTVV.

In this sample, this clone turned up a few times. The chain combines TRBV5-1 with TRBJ2-5, with a tentative D call TRBD1 (6 bases). CDR1 and CDR2 (germline): SGHRS, YFSETQ. This CDR3 region has 14 residues. The V end was cut by 5 bases, the J end by 4 bases, with 15 bases between. CDR3 sequence: CASRGTQGSETQYF. In nucleotides, the CDR3 is TGCGCCAGCAGGGGCACACAGGGTTCAGAGACCCAGTACTTC. The variable domain in full, with the rest retrieved from reference TRBV5-1 and TRBJ2-5, is KAGVTQTPRYLIKTRGQQVTLSCSPISGHRSVSWYQQTPGQGLQFLFEYFSETQRNKGNFPGRFSGRQFSNSRSEMNVSTLELGDSALYLCASRGTQGSETQYFGPGTRLLVL.

V is TRBV19 and J is TRBJ1-5; D is perhaps TRBD1 (5 bases). The CDR3 totals 17 residues. Deletions cut 3 bases from V and 3 bases from J, with 18 bases between. CDR1 and CDR2 from the germline V gene are LNHDA and SQIVND (reference sequence). CDR3 sequence reads: CASSIPNQGSVNQPQHF. The CDR3 nucleotides are TGTGCCAGTAGTATTCCCAATCAGGGTTCGGTCAATCAGCCCCAGCATTTT.

The rearrangement links TRBV6-5 to TRBJ1-1; D possibly corresponds to TRBD1 (5 bases). Germline-derived CDR1 and CDR2 are MNHEY and SVGAGI. The CDR3 length is 13 residues. V lost 4 bases and J 8 bases, leaving 14 bases between the germline ends. DNA for the CDR3: TGTGCCAGCAGTTGGGCAGGGAAGGAGGAAGCTTTCTTT. It specifies CASSWAGKEEAFF.

The table lists this clone with a count of one. J is TRBJ2-7 and V is TRBV5-4, with a tentative D call TRBD1 (6 bases). The CDR3 contains 15 residues. CDR1 is SGHNT, CDR2 YYREEE, per germline (reference sequence). V was pared by 0 bases and J by 3 bases, with 13 bases between. DNA for the CDR3: TGTGCCAGCAGCTTGGTAGTGGGCAGGGGCTACGAGCAGTACTTC. It is translated as CASSLVVGRGYEQYF.

The chain has TRBV5-1 and TRBJ2-2; 9 nucleotides match TRBD1. Germline trimming cut 5 bases from V and 0 bases from J; bases unmatched to any gene: 11. The CDR3 is made up of 18 amino acids. CDR1 and CDR2 from the germline V gene are SGHRS and YFSETQ. Here the CDR3 reads CASRPGRTGAPNTGELFF. In nucleotides, the CDR3 is TGCGCCAGCAGACCCGGGCGGACAGGGGCCCCGAACACCGGGGAGCTGTTTTTT.

This chain links TRBV7-2 with TRBJ1-2, with TRBD1 as a possible D gene (6 bases). The CDR3 is 15 amino acids. With 2 bases removed from V and 4 bases from J, the gap between germline ends came to 14 bases. Germline V gene sequence: CDR1 SGHTA, CDR2 FQGNSA. The CDR3 DNA is TGTGCCAGCAGCTTACAGGACAGAGAACCCTATGGCTACACCTTC. Translating it yields CASSLQDREPYGYTF.

This clone is a singleton in its sample. This chain uses TRBV19 with TRBJ2-2; TRBD2 matches at 7 bases. The CDR3 runs 13 residues. The V segment lost 7 bases and the J segment 7 bases; nucleotides outside the gene matches: 6. Germline lookup yields CDR1 LNHDA and CDR2 SQIVND (reference sequence). CDR3: CASKAGSIGELFF. The CDR3 bases are TGTGCCAGTAAAGCGGGGTCGATCGGGGAGCTGTTTTTT.

The chain joins TRBV11-2 to TRBJ1-2; D remains unclear. Germline V gene data show CDR1 as SGHAT and CDR2 as FQNNGV. The CDR3 is made up of 14 amino acids. V gave up 5 bases and J gave up 1 base, with 11 bases separating them. CDR3 sequence (DNA): TGTGCCAGCAGCCCCGACCCCTTTAACTATGGCTACACCTTC. Its translation: CASSPDPFNYGYTF.

V usage is TRBV5-1 and J usage is TRBJ2-5; D not certain. This CDR3 is built from 12 residues. Trimming pared 1 base from V and 4 bases from J, leaving 5 bases between. Germline CDR1 reads SGHRS; CDR2 reads YFSETQ. The CDR3 nucleotides are TGCGCCAGCAGCTTGAAGTTAGAGACCCAGTACTTC. Translating it yields CASSLKLETQYF. The full variable domain, with the rest looked up from reference TRBV5-1 and TRBJ2-5, is KAGVTQTPRYLIKTRGQQVTLSCSPISGHRSVSWYQQTPGQGLQFLFEYFSETQRNKGNFPGRFSGRQFSNSRSEMNVSTLELGDSALYLCASSLKLETQYFGPGTRLLVL.

With regard to this clone: Other DNA sequences in this specimen translate into the identical CDR3. V usage is TRBV6-5 and J usage is TRBJ1-1; D is ambiguous. Germline CDR1 MNHEY, CDR2 SVGAGI. The CDR3 contains 10 residues. V was cut by 9 bases and J by 1 base, with 3 bases left in between. This chain's CDR3 is CASSNTEAFF. The CDR3 DNA reads as TGTGCCAGTTCGAACACTGAAGCTTTCTTT.

The chain has TRBV5-1 and TRBJ1-4; a weak D match, TRBD1 (6 bases). Germline assignment: CDR1 SGHRS and CDR2 YFSETQ. Trimming removed 0 bases at V and 8 bases at J, with 14 bases between. The CDR3 loop spans 15 amino acids. The CDR3, as DNA: TGCGCCAGCAGCTTGGGAGGGCCGGGGGCGGAAAAACTGTTTTTT. It encodes CASSLGGPGAEKLFF.

The J gene is TRBJ1-2, the V gene TRBV30, with a weak D call TRBD1 (5 bases). Germline values: CDR1 GTSNPN, CDR2 SVGIG (reference sequence). Trimming pared 5 bases from V and 8 bases from J, leaving 15 bases between. The CDR3 spans 12 residues. CDR3 residues: CAWGPPKGGYTF. Written as DNA, the CDR3 is TGTGCCTGGGGCCCGCCTAAGGGGGGCTACACCTTC. Together with reference TRBV30 and TRBJ1-2, the CDR3 gives the full variable domain: SQTIHQWPATLVQPVGSPLSLECTVEGTSNPNLYWYRQAAGRGLQLLFYSVGIGQISSEVPQNLSASRPQDRQFILSSKKLLLSDSGFYLCAWGPPKGGYTFGSGTRLTVV.

This chain connects TRBV14 to TRBJ1-1; D unresolved. The CDR3 has 14 residues. V was clipped by 4 bases and J by 4 bases, with 13 bases between them. Germline V CDR1 and CDR2: SGHDN, FVKESK. The CDR3 sequence: CASSRASGITEAFF. In nucleotides, the CDR3 is TGTGCCAGCAGCCGCGCATCGGGGATCACTGAAGCTTTCTTT.

This clone is judged medium-sized. The CDR3 sequence: CASSLSTGGYEQYF. As DNA, the CDR3 is TGTGCCAGCAGTTTATCTACAGGGGGCTACGAGCAGTACTTC. V usage is TRBV27 and J usage is TRBJ2-7; 8 nucleotides align to TRBD1. Germline values: CDR1 MNHEY, CDR2 SMNVEV (reference sequence). The junction had 1 base not matched to a gene; V was cut back by 0 bases and J by 3 bases. The CDR3 has 14 residues.

The V call is TRBV4-3, the J call TRBJ1-5; the match to TRBD1 covers 9 bases. Germline CDR1 LGHNA, CDR2 YSLEER. The trim removed 4 bases at V and 0 bases at J, leaving 1 base unmatched. CDR3 length: 15 residues. CDR3 region: CASSRDRDSNQPQHF. CDR3 DNA: TGCGCCAGCAGCCGGGACAGGGATAGCAATCAGCCCCAGCATTTT.

V and J are TRBV9 and TRBJ2-7; TRBD1 agrees at 11 bases. Trimming removed 0 bases from V and 4 bases from J; junction bases left unmatched: 6. CDR3 length equals 16 residues. In germline, CDR1 is SGDLS, CDR2 YYNGEE. CDR3 in DNA: TGTGCCAGCAGCGTAGCTGGGACAGGGGGGTTATACGAGCAGTACTTC. This sequence encodes CASSVAGTGGLYEQYF.

The J gene is TRBJ2-2, the V gene TRBV5-1; 9 bases map to TRBD1. The CDR3 is 16 amino acids. The germline gives CDR1 SGHRS, CDR2 YFSETQ. With 0 bases clipped from V and 6 bases from J, the junction kept 6 bases outside the gene matches. CDR3 residues: CASSLGSRQGAGELFF. DNA of the CDR3: TGCGCCAGCAGCTTGGGCTCCCGACAGGGGGCCGGGGAGCTGTTTTTT.

In DNA form, the CDR3 reads TGCGCCAGCAGCCAACCGGGGAACTATGGCTACACCTTC. This codes for CASSQPGNYGYTF. The V and J genes are TRBV4-1 and TRBJ1-2; no clear D gene. The germline V gene encodes CDR1 MGHRA and CDR2 YSYEKL. V lost 2 bases and J 2 bases, leaving 6 bases between the germline ends. The CDR3 contains 13 residues.

This chain uses TRBV2 with TRBJ1-2, with D perhaps matching TRBD1 (5 bases). CDR1 is SNHLY and CDR2 is FYNNEI in the germline V gene. The V and J ends lost 3 bases and 5 bases respectively, with 13 bases between them. The CDR3 sequence is 14 residues long. CDR3: CASSDTLSGYGYTF. CDR3 in DNA: TGTGCCAGCAGTGATACACTATCAGGGTATGGCTACACCTTC.

This clone was counted a single time. This chain connects TRBV18 to TRBJ1-2; no clear D gene. Germline V gene data show CDR1 as KGHSH and CDR2 as LQKENI. V was cut by 0 bases and J by 5 bases, with 10 bases left in between. The CDR3 totals 14 residues. CDR3: CASSPPSWPYGYTF. The CDR3 nucleotides read TGTGCCAGCTCACCACCTTCATGGCCATATGGCTACACCTTC.

V is TRBV7-2 and J is TRBJ1-1; D remains unclear. The CDR3 extends over 13 amino acids. Trimming left V 3 bases short and J 1 base short, with 6 bases between. CDR1 is SGHTA, CDR2 FQGNSA, per germline. CDR3 sequence: CASSFSKNTEAFF. CDR3 sequence (DNA): TGTGCCAGCAGCTTTTCAAAGAACACTGAAGCTTTCTTT.

The rearrangement uses TRBV27 and TRBJ1-4, with D unclear. The germline V and J ends were trimmed by 5 bases and 4 bases, with 20 bases remaining between them. From germline, CDR1 is MNHEY and CDR2 SMNVEV (reference sequence). The CDR3 extends over 17 amino acids. The chain's CDR3 is CASSLRATLRGNEKLFF. For the CDR3, the DNA is TGTGCCAGCAGTCTTCGGGCCACCCTGCGGGGTAATGAAAAACTGTTTTTT.

The V gene is TRBV6-1, the J gene TRBJ2-1; a weak D match, TRBD1 (6 bases). Germline CDR1 and CDR2: MNHNS and SASEGT. The CDR3 loop spans 14 amino acids. The V end lost 3 bases, the J end lost 4 bases, and 10 bases lay between the germline ends. Written as DNA, the CDR3 is TGTGCCAGCAGTGAGTTAGGGGGTTACAATGAGCAGTTCTTC. Protein product: CASSELGGYNEQFF.

The rearrangement uses TRBV11-2 and TRBJ1-2, with TRBD1 identical over 7 bases. Germline CDR1 is SGHAT and CDR2 is FQNNGV. The CDR3 is 17 residues long. The V gene end was trimmed by 1 base and the J gene end by 7 bases; junction bases not matched to a gene: 15. The CDR3 coding sequence is TGTGCCAGCAGCTTAGGAGCGACAGGGACGGCTCCTCCTGGCTACACCTTC. It translates to CASSLGATGTAPPGYTF.

The gene calls are TRBV5-6 and TRBJ2-5; D remains unclear. Trimming cost V 0 bases and J 6 bases, with 9 bases left between them. Germline V gene sequence: CDR1 SGHDT, CDR2 YYEEEE. The CDR3 is 13 amino acids. The CDR3 reads CASSLGVGQTQYF. The CDR3 DNA is TGTGCCAGCAGCTTGGGAGTAGGCCAGACCCAGTACTTC.

The chain carries TRBV7-2 and TRBJ1-1; the D is unclear. Looked up from germline, CDR1 is SGHTA and CDR2 is FQGNSA. The germline V and J ends were trimmed by 5 bases and 4 bases, with 14 bases remaining between them. CDR3 size: 14 residues. The CDR3 is CASSPSRGPTEAFF. In DNA, the CDR3 is TGTGCCAGCAGCCCTAGTCGAGGGCCCACTGAAGCTTTCTTT.